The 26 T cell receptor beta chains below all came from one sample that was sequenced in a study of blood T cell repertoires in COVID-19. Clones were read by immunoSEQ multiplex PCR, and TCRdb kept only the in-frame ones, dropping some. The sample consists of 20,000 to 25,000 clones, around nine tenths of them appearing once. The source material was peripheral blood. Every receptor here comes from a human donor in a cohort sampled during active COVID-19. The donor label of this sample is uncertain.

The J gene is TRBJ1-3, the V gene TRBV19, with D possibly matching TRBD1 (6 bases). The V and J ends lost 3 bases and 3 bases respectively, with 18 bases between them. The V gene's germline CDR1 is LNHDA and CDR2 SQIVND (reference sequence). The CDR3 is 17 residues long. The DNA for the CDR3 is TGTGCCAGTAGTATCCGACCCCCTTACAGGGTTGGAAACACCATATATTTT. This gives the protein CASSIRPPYRVGNTIYF.

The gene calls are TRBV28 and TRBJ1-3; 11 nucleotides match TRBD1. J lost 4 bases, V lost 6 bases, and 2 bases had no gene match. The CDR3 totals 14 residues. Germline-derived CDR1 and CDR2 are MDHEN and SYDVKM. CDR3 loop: CASRDRGRGNTIYF. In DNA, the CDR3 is TGTGCCAGCAGGGACAGGGGGCGAGGAAACACCATATATTTT.

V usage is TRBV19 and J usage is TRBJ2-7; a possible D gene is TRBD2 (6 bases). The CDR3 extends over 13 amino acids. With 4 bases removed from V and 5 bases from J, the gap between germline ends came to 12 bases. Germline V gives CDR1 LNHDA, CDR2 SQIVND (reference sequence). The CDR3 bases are TGTGCCAGTAGTAGCCTAGCGTTGCACGAGCAGTACTTC. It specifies CASSSLALHEQYF.

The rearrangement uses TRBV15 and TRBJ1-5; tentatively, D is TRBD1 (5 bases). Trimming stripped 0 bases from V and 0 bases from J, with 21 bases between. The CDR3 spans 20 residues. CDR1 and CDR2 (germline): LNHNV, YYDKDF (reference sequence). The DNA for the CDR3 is TGTGCCACCAGCAGAGATGGGGGGGATCTCGCCCCGTATAGCAATCAGCCCCAGCATTTT. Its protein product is CATSRDGGDLAPYSNQPQHF. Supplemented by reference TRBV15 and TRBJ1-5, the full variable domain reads DAMVIQNPRYQVTQFGKPVTLSCSQTLNHNVMYWYQQKSSQAPKLLFHYYDKDFNNEADTPDNFQSRRPNTSFCFLDIRSPGLGDTAMYLCATSRDGGDLAPYSNQPQHFGDGTRLSIL.

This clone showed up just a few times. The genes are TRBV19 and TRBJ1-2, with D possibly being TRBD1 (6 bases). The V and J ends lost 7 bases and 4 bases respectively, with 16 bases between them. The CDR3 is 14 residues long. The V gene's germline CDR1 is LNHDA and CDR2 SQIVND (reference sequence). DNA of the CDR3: TGTGCCAGTACCTCGACAGGACCCTTCTATGGCTACACCTTC. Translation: CASTSTGPFYGYTF.

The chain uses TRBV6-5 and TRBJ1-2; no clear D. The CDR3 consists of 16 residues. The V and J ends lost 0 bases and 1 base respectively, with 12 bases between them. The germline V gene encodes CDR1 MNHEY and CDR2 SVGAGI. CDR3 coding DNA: TGTGCCAGCAGTTACTCCCCGGGGAGGAGTAACTATGGCTACACCTTC. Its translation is CASSYSPGRSNYGYTF.

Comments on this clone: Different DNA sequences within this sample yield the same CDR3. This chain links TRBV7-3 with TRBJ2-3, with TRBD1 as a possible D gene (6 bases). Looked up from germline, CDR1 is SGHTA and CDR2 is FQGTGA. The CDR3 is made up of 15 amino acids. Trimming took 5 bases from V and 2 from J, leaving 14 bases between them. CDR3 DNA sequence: TGTGCCAGCAGCCCTGGGGGCGGTCCCACAGATACGCAGTATTTT. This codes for CASSPGGGPTDTQYF.

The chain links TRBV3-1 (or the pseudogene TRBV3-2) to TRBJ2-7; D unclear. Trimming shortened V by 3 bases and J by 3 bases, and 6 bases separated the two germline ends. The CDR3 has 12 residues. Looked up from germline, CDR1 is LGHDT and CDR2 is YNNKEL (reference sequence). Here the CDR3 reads CASSQAFYEQYF. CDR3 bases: TGTGCCAGCAGCCAGGCATTCTACGAGCAGTACTTC.

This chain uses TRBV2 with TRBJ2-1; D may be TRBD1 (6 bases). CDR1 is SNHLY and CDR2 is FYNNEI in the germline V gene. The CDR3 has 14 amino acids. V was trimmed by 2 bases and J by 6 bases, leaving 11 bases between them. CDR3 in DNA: TGTGCCAGCAGTGAAAGGGGGTCAAGCAATGAGCAGTTCTTC. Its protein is CASSERGSSNEQFF.

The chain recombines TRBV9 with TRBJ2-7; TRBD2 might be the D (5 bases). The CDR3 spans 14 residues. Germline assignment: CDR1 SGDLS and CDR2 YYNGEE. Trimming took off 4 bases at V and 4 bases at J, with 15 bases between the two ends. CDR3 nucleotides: TGTGCCAGCAGCCCCCGGACGGGGATATACGAGCAGTACTTC. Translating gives CASSPRTGIYEQYF.

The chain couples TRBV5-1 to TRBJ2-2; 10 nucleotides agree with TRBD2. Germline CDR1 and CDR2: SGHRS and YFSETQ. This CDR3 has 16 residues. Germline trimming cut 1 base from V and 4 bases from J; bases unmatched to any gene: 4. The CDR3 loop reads CASSLTGLASTGELFF. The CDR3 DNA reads TGCGCCAGCAGCTTGACGGGACTAGCGAGCACCGGGGAGCTGTTTTTT.

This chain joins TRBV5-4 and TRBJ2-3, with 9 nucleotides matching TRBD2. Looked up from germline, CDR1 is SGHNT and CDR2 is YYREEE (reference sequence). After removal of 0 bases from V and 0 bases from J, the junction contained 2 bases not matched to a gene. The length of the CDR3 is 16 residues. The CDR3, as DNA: TGTGCCAGCAGCTTGGTCCTAGCGGGGAGCACAGATACGCAGTATTTT. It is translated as CASSLVLAGSTDTQYF. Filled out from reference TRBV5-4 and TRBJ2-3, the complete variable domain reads ETGVTQSPTHLIKTRGQQVTLRCSSQSGHNTVSWYQQALGQGPQFIFQYYREEENGRGNFPPRFSGLQFPNYSSELNVNALELDDSALYLCASSLVLAGSTDTQYFGPGTRLTVL.

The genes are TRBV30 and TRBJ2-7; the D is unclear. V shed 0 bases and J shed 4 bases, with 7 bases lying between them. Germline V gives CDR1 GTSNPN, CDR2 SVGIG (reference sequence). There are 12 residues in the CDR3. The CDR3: CAWSVYYYEQYF. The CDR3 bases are TGTGCCTGGAGTGTTTACTATTACGAGCAGTACTTC.

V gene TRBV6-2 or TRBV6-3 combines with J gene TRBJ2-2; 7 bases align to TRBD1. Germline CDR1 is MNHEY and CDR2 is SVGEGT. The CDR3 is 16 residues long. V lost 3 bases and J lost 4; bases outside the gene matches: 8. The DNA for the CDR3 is TGTGCCAGCAGTTATGGTGTGAGGGGGCCCACCGGGGAGCTGTTTTTT. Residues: CASSYGVRGPTGELFF.

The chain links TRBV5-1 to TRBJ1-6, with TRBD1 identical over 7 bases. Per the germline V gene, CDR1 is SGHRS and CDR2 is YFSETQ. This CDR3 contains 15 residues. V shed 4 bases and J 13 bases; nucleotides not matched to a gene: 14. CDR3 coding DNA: TGCGCCAGCAGCCAACAGACAGGGAACAGTCCGCCCCTCCACTTT. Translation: CASSQQTGNSPPLHF. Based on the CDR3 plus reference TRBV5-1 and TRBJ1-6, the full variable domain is KAGVTQTPRYLIKTRGQQVTLSCSPISGHRSVSWYQQTPGQGLQFLFEYFSETQRNKGNFPGRFSGRQFSNSRSEMNVSTLELGDSALYLCASSQQTGNSPPLHFGNGTRLTVT.

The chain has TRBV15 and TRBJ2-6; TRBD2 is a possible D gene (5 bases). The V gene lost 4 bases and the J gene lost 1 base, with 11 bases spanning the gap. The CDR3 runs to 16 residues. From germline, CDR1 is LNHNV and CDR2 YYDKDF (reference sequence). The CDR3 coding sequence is TGTGCCACCAGCATCCGGCGAGGGTCTGGGGCCAACGTCCTGACTTTC. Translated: CATSIRRGSGANVLTF. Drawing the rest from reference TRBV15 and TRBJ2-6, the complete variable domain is DAMVIQNPRYQVTQFGKPVTLSCSQTLNHNVMYWYQQKSSQAPKLLFHYYDKDFNNEADTPDNFQSRRPNTSFCFLDIRSPGLGDTAMYLCATSIRRGSGANVLTFGAGSRLTVL.

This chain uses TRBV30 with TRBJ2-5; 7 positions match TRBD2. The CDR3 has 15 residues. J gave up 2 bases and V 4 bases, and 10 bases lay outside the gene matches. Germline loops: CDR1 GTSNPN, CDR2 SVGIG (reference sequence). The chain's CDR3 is CAWTKASGAQETQYF. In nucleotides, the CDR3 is TGTGCCTGGACGAAGGCGAGCGGGGCTCAAGAGACCCAGTACTTC.

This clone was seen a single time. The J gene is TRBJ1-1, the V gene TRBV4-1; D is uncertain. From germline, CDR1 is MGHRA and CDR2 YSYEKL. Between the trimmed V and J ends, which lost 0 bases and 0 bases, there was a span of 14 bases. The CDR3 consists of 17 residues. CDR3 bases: TGCGCCAGCAGCCAAGACCCTTTCTCCCAGTTGAACACTGAAGCTTTCTTT. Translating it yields CASSQDPFSQLNTEAFF.

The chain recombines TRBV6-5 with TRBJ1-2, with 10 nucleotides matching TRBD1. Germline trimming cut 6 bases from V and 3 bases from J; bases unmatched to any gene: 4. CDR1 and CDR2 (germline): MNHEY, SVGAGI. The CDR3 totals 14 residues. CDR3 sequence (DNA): TGTGCCAGCAGGACGGACAGGGGGGACTATGGCTACACCTTC. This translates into CASRTDRGDYGYTF.

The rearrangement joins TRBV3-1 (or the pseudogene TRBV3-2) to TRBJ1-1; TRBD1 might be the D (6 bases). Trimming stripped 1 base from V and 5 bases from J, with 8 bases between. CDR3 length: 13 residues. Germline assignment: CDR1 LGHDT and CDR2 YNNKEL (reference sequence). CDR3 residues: CASSQGGRTEAFF. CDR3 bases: TGTGCCAGCAGCCAAGGGGGGCGGACTGAAGCTTTCTTT.

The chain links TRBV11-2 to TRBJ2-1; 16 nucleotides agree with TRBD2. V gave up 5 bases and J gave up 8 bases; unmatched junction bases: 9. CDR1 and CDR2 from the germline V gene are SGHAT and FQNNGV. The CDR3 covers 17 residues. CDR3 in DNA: TGTGCCAGCAGCCCCACCGGGACTAGCGGGAGGGAGGATGAGCAGTTCTTC. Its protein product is CASSPTGTSGREDEQFF.

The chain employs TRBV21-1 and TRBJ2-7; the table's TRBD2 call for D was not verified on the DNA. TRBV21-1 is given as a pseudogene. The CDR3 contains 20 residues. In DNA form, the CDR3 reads TGTGCCAGCAGCAAAAACGGGGGCGAAGTAACTAGCGGGGCATCCTACGAGCAGTACTTC. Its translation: CASSKNGGEVTSGASYEQYF.

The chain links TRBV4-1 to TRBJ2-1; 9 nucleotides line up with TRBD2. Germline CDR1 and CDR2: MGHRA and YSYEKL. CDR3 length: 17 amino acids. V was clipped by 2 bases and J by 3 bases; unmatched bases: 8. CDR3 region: CASSQLWRREGYNEQFF. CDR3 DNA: TGCGCCAGCAGCCAACTATGGAGGCGGGAGGGCTACAATGAGCAGTTCTTC.

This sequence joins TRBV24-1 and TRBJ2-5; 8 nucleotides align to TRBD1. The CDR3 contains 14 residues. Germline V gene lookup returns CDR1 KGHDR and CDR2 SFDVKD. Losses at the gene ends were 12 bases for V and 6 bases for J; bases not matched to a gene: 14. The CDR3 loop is CAHPHRDRTQTQYF. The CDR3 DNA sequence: TGTGCCCACCCTCACCGGGACAGGACACAGACCCAGTACTTC.

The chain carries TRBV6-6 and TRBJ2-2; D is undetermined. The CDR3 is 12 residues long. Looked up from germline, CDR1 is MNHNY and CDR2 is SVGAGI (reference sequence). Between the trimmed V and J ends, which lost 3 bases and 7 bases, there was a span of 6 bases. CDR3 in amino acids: CASSYVYGELFF. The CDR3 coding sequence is TGTGCCAGCAGTTATGTCTACGGGGAGCTGTTTTTT.

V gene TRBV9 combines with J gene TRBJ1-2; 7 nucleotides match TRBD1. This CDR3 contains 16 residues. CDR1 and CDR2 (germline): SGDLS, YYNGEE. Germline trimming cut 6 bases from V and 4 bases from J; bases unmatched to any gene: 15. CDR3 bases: TGTGCCAGCAACCGATCCCCCACAGGGACAGCCTATGGCTACACCTTC. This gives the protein CASNRSPTGTAYGYTF.